Listed here are 21 T cell receptor beta chains from one sample, sequenced in a study of cytomegalovirus exposure and HLA in healthy donors. The PCR employed 60 Vbeta primers together with 13 Jbeta primers. Clones were read by immunoSEQ multiplex PCR, and TCRdb kept only the in-frame ones, dropping some. There are 160,000 or so clones in the sample; around 83% occur only once, and around 6% lies in the top ten. The sequencing sample was made of PBMCs. Source of these receptors: a man aged 50 to 59 in good health and CMV-seropositive.

This clone was seen a single time. The chain carries TRBV5-6 and TRBJ2-7, with 7 nucleotides matching TRBD1. The junction had 8 bases not matched to a gene; V was cut back by 0 bases and J by 5 bases. Germline lookup yields CDR1 SGHDT and CDR2 YYEEEE. CDR3 length: 15 amino acids. This chain's CDR3 is CASSLVVTGNHEQYF. The CDR3 DNA follows: TGTGCCAGCAGCTTGGTTGTGACAGGGAACCACGAGCAGTACTTC.

This clone occurred a few times. This chain uses TRBV2 with TRBJ2-2; D unresolved. Deletions cut 8 bases from V and 2 bases from J, with 12 bases between. The CDR3 runs to 14 residues. CDR1 and CDR2 from the germline V gene are SNHLY and FYNNEI. The CDR3 reads CASGPRVNTGELFF. The CDR3 DNA sequence: TGTGCCAGCGGGCCCCGAGTAAACACCGGGGAGCTGTTTTTT.

This rearrangement joins TRBV5-1 to TRBJ2-7; 10 positions agree with TRBD1. The V and J ends lost 1 base and 0 bases, in that order; junction bases with no gene match: 7. This CDR3 region has 17 residues. Germline CDR1 SGHRS, CDR2 YFSETQ. CDR3: CASSLRQGAQGSYEQYF. CDR3 DNA sequence: TGCGCCAGCAGCTTGAGACAGGGGGCGCAGGGCTCCTACGAGCAGTACTTC.

The V and J genes are TRBV27 and TRBJ1-1, with 8 positions matching TRBD1. CDR3 length equals 14 residues. V was clipped by 6 bases and J by 1 base; unmatched bases: 4. In germline, CDR1 is MNHEY, CDR2 SMNVEV (reference sequence). The CDR3 protein is CASRPGGPNTEAFF. In nucleotides, the CDR3 is TGTGCCAGCAGGCCAGGGGGCCCGAACACTGAAGCTTTCTTT.

The V and J genes are TRBV30 and TRBJ1-5, with 9 positions matching TRBD1. Germline V CDR1 and CDR2: GTSNPN, SVGIG (reference sequence). The V gene end was trimmed by 1 base and the J gene end by 4 bases; junction bases not matched to a gene: 2. This CDR3 has 14 residues. DNA of the CDR3: TGTGCCTGGAGTGACGGACAGGGGAATCAGCCCCAGCATTTT. Translated: CAWSDGQGNQPQHF.

The genes are TRBV11-2 and TRBJ2-1, with 13 positions matching TRBD2. V lost 5 bases and J lost 1; bases outside the gene matches: 11. The CDR3 length is 19 residues. Germline V lookup: CDR1 SGHAT, CDR2 FQNNGV. The DNA for the CDR3 is TGTGCCAGCAGCCCACTAGCGGGAGGGGCGGGGATGTCCTACAATGAGCAGTTCTTC. Residues: CASSPLAGGAGMSYNEQFF.

V is TRBV6-6 and J is TRBJ2-7; TRBD1 is a possible D gene (6 bases). The CDR3 is 14 residues long. V shed 4 bases and J shed 0 bases, with 10 bases lying between them. The V gene's germline CDR1 is MNHNY and CDR2 SVGAGI (reference sequence). CDR3 sequence reads: CASSSGTLSYEQYF. DNA for the CDR3: TGTGCCAGCAGTTCCGGGACACTCTCCTACGAGCAGTACTTC.

The chain has TRBV5-4 and TRBJ2-1; D is perhaps TRBD2 (6 bases). The V gene lost 0 bases and the J gene lost 6 bases, with 10 bases spanning the gap. Germline V gives CDR1 SGHNT, CDR2 YYREEE (reference sequence). The CDR3 spans 14 residues. The CDR3 DNA reads as TGTGCCAGCAGCTTGGTCCGGGAGTCCAATGAGCAGTTCTTC. Its protein is CASSLVRESNEQFF.

The CDR3 DNA is TGTGCCAGCAGTGACGGACAGGTAGTCCTCTCAAAGGGAAACACCATATATTTT. Translation gives CASSDGQVVLSKGNTIYF. The J gene is TRBJ1-3, the V gene TRBV2; TRBD1 aligns across 7 bases. With V trimmed by 3 bases and J by 4 bases, 15 bases remained unmatched. This CDR3 is 18 amino acids long. The germline V gene has CDR1 SNHLY and CDR2 FYNNEI.

As regards this clone: The sample carries other DNA sequences with the same CDR3. V and J are TRBV9 and TRBJ1-1, with TRBD1 matching over 7 bases. V lost 3 bases and J lost 0; bases outside the gene matches: 2. Germline values: CDR1 SGDLS, CDR2 YYNGEE. This CDR3 is 14 amino acids long. Written as DNA, the CDR3 is TGTGCCAGCAGCGCCGGACAGGTGAACACTGAAGCTTTCTTT. It encodes CASSAGQVNTEAFF.

This clone is a singleton in its sample. This rearrangement joins TRBV2 to TRBJ1-5; possible D gene TRBD1, 6 bases. The V gene's germline CDR1 is SNHLY and CDR2 FYNNEI. CDR3 size: 14 residues. V shed 9 bases and J shed 0 bases, with 12 bases lying between them. DNA for the CDR3: TGTGCCAGTGGGACATTACTTAGCAATCAGCCCCAGCATTTT. Translation gives CASGTLLSNQPQHF.

The chain couples TRBV6-5 to TRBJ1-1; maybe TRBD1 (5 bases). There are 14 residues in the CDR3. Germline V gene lookup returns CDR1 MNHEY and CDR2 SVGAGI. V lost 2 bases and J lost 1, with 8 bases in between. CDR3 residues: CASSYGRENTEAFF. The CDR3 nucleotides are TGTGCCAGCAGTTACGGCAGGGAGAACACTGAAGCTTTCTTT.

Only a few counts were recorded for this clone. The chain links TRBV7-9 to TRBJ1-5; 8 positions match TRBD1. J gave up 6 bases and V 6 bases, and 4 bases lay outside the gene matches. This CDR3 is 13 amino acids long. Per the germline V gene, CDR1 is SEHNR and CDR2 is FQNEAQ (reference sequence). CDR3 sequence: CASSLTGAQPQHF. CDR3 in DNA: TGTGCCAGCAGTTTGACAGGGGCTCAGCCCCAGCATTTT.

The chain recombines TRBV18 with TRBJ1-1; D not resolved. The germline V gene has CDR1 KGHSH and CDR2 LQKENI. The CDR3 has 14 amino acids. With 1 base removed from V and 6 bases from J, the gap between germline ends came to 12 bases. The DNA for the CDR3 is TGTGCCAGCTCACCACAGTTTTCCGGGGCTGAAGCTTTCTTT. As protein: CASSPQFSGAEAFF. Using reference TRBV18 and TRBJ1-1 for the parts outside the CDR3, the full variable domain is NAGVMQNPRHLVRRRGQEARLRCSPMKGHSHVYWYRQLPEEGLKFMVYLQKENIIDESGMPKERFSAEFPKEGPSILRIQQVVRGDSAAYFCASSPQFSGAEAFFGQGTRLTVV.

The chain couples TRBV4-2 to TRBJ2-5, with 13 bases aligning to TRBD2. The length of the CDR3 is 16 residues. Looked up from germline, CDR1 is LGHNA and CDR2 is YNFKEQ. The junction had 13 bases not matched to a gene; V was cut back by 4 bases and J by 11 bases. The CDR3 is CASSLGPTSGGPNQYF. CDR3 bases: TGTGCCAGCAGCCTTGGCCCGACTAGCGGGGGGCCTAATCAGTACTTC.

The chain couples TRBV5-1 to TRBJ2-5, with a tentative D call TRBD2 (7 bases). V was shortened by 8 bases and J by 4 bases, with 24 bases between the two germline ends. The CDR3 is made up of 16 amino acids. Germline V gene lookup returns CDR1 SGHRS and CDR2 YFSETQ. The DNA for the CDR3 is TGCGCCAGTCAGGTCGGGGGCGCGGGAGTACGAGAGACCCAGTACTTC. As protein: CASQVGGAGVRETQYF.

The chain carries TRBV29-1 and TRBJ1-1, with D possibly being TRBD1 (6 bases). The CDR3 covers 14 residues. V was clipped by 3 bases and J by 5 bases, with 16 bases between them. The V gene's germline CDR1 is SQVTM and CDR2 ANQGSEA. The CDR3 coding sequence is TGCAGCGTTGATTCCCCCAGGGGTCGGACTGAAGCTTTCTTT. Its translation: CSVDSPRGRTEAFF.

The chain carries TRBV6-1 and TRBJ1-5; D might be TRBD1 (6 bases). The germline gives CDR1 MNHNS, CDR2 SASEGT. The V end was cut by 10 bases, the J end by 3 bases, with 16 bases between. This CDR3 is built from 14 residues. CDR3 in DNA: TGTGCCACCTCAGGGTACAGGGACAATCAGCCCCAGCATTTT. Encoded protein: CATSGYRDNQPQHF.

This clone was detected once. The J gene is TRBJ2-2, the V gene TRBV2; TRBD1 aligns across 7 bases. Germline V gives CDR1 SNHLY, CDR2 FYNNEI. V was pared by 4 bases and J by 3 bases, with 17 bases of the junction left unmatched. The CDR3 contains 19 residues. The CDR3 nucleotides are TGTGCCAGCAGTGGTAACCGACAGGGAAGGATGGGGTACACCGGGGAGCTGTTTTTT. Encoded protein: CASSGNRQGRMGYTGELFF.

V usage is TRBV9 and J usage is TRBJ2-1, with TRBD2 identical over 8 bases. V dropped 0 bases and J dropped 7; count of bases not matched to a gene: 18. The CDR3 is made up of 19 amino acids. Germline V gives CDR1 SGDLS, CDR2 YYNGEE. CDR3 bases: TGTGCCAGCAGCGTAGAGTCCAGCGGGGGAAAAAGTTCCTTAAATGAGCAGTTCTTC. It specifies CASSVESSGGKSSLNEQFF.

This clone appeared a single time. V and J are TRBV5-4 and TRBJ2-1; TRBD2 matches 7 bases. CDR1 and CDR2 from the germline V gene are SGHNT and YYREEE (reference sequence). This CDR3 region has 15 residues. With 2 bases clipped from V and 8 bases from J, the junction kept 10 bases outside the gene matches. The CDR3 sequence: CASSFREAGSHEQFF. CDR3 sequence (DNA): TGTGCCAGCAGCTTTCGGGAGGCAGGATCCCATGAGCAGTTCTTC.